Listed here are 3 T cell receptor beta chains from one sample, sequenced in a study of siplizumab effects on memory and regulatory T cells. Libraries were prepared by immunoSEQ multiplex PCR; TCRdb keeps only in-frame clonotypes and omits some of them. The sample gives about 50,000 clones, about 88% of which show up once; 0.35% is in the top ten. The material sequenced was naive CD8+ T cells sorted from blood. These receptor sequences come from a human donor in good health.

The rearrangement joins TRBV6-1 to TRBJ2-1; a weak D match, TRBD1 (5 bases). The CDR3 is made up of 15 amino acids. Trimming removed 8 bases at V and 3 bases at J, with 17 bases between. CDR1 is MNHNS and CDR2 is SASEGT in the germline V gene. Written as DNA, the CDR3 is TGTGCCAGCCTGGAGCCAGGGTTCCACTACAATGAGCAGTTCTTC. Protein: CASLEPGFHYNEQFF.

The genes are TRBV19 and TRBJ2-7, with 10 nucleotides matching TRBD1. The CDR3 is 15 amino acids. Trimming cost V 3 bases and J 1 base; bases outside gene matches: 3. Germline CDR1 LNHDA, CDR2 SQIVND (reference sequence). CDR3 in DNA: TGTGCCAGTAGTATTGGACAGGGGGTTTCCTACGAGCAGTACTTC. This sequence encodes CASSIGQGVSYEQYF.

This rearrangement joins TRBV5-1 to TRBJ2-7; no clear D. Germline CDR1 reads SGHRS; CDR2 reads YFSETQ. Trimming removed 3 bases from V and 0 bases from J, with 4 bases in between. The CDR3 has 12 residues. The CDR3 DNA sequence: TGCGCCAGCAGCTCCAGCTCCTACGAGCAGTACTTC. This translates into CASSSSSYEQYF.